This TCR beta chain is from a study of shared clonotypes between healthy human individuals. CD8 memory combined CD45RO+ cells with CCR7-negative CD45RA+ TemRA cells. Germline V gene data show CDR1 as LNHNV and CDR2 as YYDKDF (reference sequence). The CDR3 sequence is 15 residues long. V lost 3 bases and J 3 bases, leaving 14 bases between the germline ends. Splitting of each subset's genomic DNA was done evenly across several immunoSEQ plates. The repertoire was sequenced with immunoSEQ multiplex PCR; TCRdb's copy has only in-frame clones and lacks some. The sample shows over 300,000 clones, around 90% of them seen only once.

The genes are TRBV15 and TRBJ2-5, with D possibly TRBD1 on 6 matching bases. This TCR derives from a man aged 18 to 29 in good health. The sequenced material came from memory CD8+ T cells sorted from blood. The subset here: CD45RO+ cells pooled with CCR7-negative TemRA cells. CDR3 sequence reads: CATSRDGTPKETQYF. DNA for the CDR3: TGTGCCACCAGCAGGGACGGGACACCCAAAGAGACCCAGTACTTC.